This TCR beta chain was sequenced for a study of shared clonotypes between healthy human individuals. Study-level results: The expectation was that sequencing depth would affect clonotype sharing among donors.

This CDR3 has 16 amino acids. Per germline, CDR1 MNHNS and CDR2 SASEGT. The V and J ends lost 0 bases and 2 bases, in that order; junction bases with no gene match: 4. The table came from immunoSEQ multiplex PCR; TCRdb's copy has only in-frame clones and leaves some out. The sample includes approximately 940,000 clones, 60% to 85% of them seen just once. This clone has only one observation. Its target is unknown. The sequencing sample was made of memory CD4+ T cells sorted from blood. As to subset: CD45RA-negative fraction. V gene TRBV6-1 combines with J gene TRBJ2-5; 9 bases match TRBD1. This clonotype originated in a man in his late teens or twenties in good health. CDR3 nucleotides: TGTGCCAGCAGTGAAGCAGGGGGACAGGGACAAGAGACCCAGTACTTC. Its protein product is CASSEAGGQGQETQYF.